The rows below give T cell receptor beta chains drawn from one sample of a study of blood T cells in healthy people across ages. TCRdb used MiXCR to reprocess the 5' RACE reads, holding one entry per CDR3 protein. The table shows about 900,000 distinct CDR3 sequences, with around two thirds occurring only once. The sequenced material came from blood. The receptors come from a man aged 30-40 years in good health. Both conserved end residues are part of each CDR3. Each record gives: V gene, J gene, CDR3 protein.

v_call: TRBV4-3
j_call: TRBJ2-7
cdr3_aa: CASSQDSGTKYEQYF

v_call: TRBV2
j_call: TRBJ2-1
cdr3_aa: CASSDTGGAGKEQFF

v_call: TRBV9
j_call: TRBJ2-7
cdr3_aa: CASSVLADTYEQYF

v_call: TRBV28
j_call: TRBJ2-3
cdr3_aa: CASSFRGGRGDTQYF

v_call: TRBV18
j_call: TRBJ2-5
cdr3_aa: CASSAALQETQYF

v_call: TRBV9
j_call: TRBJ1-2
cdr3_aa: CASSDRPDRYGYTF

v_call: TRBV12-3/TRBV12-4
j_call: TRBJ2-1
cdr3_aa: CASSLVILQDRPFYEQFF

v_call: TRBV10-3
j_call: TRBJ2-7
cdr3_aa: CATRVAGGAYEQYF

v_call: TRBV6-5
j_call: TRBJ2-5
cdr3_aa: CASGPGFETQYF

v_call: TRBV4-3
j_call: TRBJ2-1
cdr3_aa: CASSQDKAWDNEQFF

v_call: TRBV6-5
j_call: TRBJ2-7
cdr3_aa: CASSYRGQGTYEQYF

v_call: TRBV4-3
j_call: TRBJ2-7
cdr3_aa: CASSQDIGVSYEQYF

v_call: TRBV25-1
j_call: TRBJ2-6
cdr3_aa: CASSAGTVSGANVLTF

v_call: TRBV4-3
j_call: TRBJ2-5
cdr3_aa: CASSQSSGEGETQYF

v_call: TRBV28
j_call: -
cdr3_aa: CASSLLLGTGGAYEQYF

v_call: TRBV25-1
j_call: TRBJ2-5
cdr3_aa: CASSEWAGNQETQYF

v_call: TRBV5-1
j_call: TRBJ2-1
cdr3_aa: CASSLFQGLNEQFF

v_call: TRBV29-1
j_call: TRBJ2-1
cdr3_aa: CSVRLAGTNEQFF

v_call: TRBV7-9
j_call: TRBJ2-3
cdr3_aa: CASSPQAAPSDTQYF

v_call: TRBV19
j_call: TRBJ2-7
cdr3_aa: CASRGSGQSPYEQYF

v_call: TRBV6-2/TRBV6-3
j_call: TRBJ2-3
cdr3_aa: CASSRNPRVQYF

v_call: TRBV5-1
j_call: -
cdr3_aa: CASSTGRTQETQYF

v_call: TRBV20-1
j_call: TRBJ2-7
cdr3_aa: CSASLGFLTEQYF

v_call: TRBV3-1
j_call: TRBJ2-1
cdr3_aa: CASSPTSGRYNEQFF

v_call: TRBV6-5
j_call: TRBJ1-5
cdr3_aa: CASSSGRGIQPQHF

v_call: TRBV7-3
j_call: TRBJ2-3
cdr3_aa: CASSLISGIDTQYF

v_call: TRBV6-6
j_call: TRBJ2-1
cdr3_aa: CASSRLTWNEQFF

v_call: TRBV3-1
j_call: TRBJ2-3
cdr3_aa: CASSRISGTGNTQYF

v_call: TRBV7-3
j_call: TRBJ2-3
cdr3_aa: CASSLTGNSDFNTQYF

v_call: TRBV5-6
j_call: TRBJ2-7
cdr3_aa: CASSLGDRGTSEQYF

v_call: TRBV4-2
j_call: TRBJ2-7
cdr3_aa: CTSSQDWRTASYEQYF

v_call: TRBV20-1
j_call: TRBJ2-7
cdr3_aa: CSARDPFGEGSYEQYF

v_call: TRBV29-1
j_call: -
cdr3_aa: CSAERGQGYEQYF

v_call: TRBV3-1
j_call: TRBJ2-1
cdr3_aa: CASSRRVDRNNEQFF

v_call: TRBV7-2
j_call: TRBJ2-1
cdr3_aa: CASSLGGLSYNEQFF

v_call: TRBV15
j_call: TRBJ2-7
cdr3_aa: CATSRDLGGAEQYF

v_call: TRBV9
j_call: TRBJ2-5
cdr3_aa: CASTQAGGWETQYF

v_call: TRBV12-3/TRBV12-4
j_call: TRBJ1-2
cdr3_aa: CASSPDEHRDYTF

v_call: TRBV7-2
j_call: TRBJ2-3
cdr3_aa: CASSFLGQGGVADTQYF

v_call: TRBV13
j_call: TRBJ2-1
cdr3_aa: CASSVGARSYNEQFF

v_call: TRBV20-1
j_call: TRBJ2-1
cdr3_aa: CSAGGGSRYNEQFF

v_call: TRBV18
j_call: TRBJ1-2
cdr3_aa: CASSPFDRSEGYTF

v_call: TRBV29-1
j_call: -
cdr3_aa: CSVSEVMGRASYEQYF

v_call: TRBV29-1
j_call: TRBJ1-6
cdr3_aa: CSARDSLNSPLHF

v_call: TRBV2
j_call: TRBJ1-5
cdr3_aa: CASSDVGARQPQHF

v_call: TRBV12-3/TRBV12-4
j_call: TRBJ1-2
cdr3_aa: CASRLPDRPGYTF

v_call: TRBV20-1
j_call: TRBJ2-3
cdr3_aa: CSARLNREDTQYF

v_call: TRBV9
j_call: TRBJ2-3
cdr3_aa: CASSVGLAGDTQYF

v_call: TRBV4-3
j_call: TRBJ2-3
cdr3_aa: CASSQGDRNTQYF

v_call: TRBV7-2
j_call: TRBJ2-7
cdr3_aa: CASSPQDGRYEQYF

v_call: TRBV7-3
j_call: TRBJ2-3
cdr3_aa: CASSRSGGDTDTQYF

v_call: TRBV29-1
j_call: TRBJ1-2
cdr3_aa: CSVERQFYGYTF

v_call: TRBV27
j_call: TRBJ2-1
cdr3_aa: CASSLGGVRYNEQFF

v_call: TRBV6-6
j_call: -
cdr3_aa: CASSYPGTGRYEQYF

v_call: TRBV20-1
j_call: TRBJ2-5
cdr3_aa: CSASRLYQETQYF

v_call: TRBV29-1
j_call: TRBJ2-5
cdr3_aa: CSVSPTEGTQYF